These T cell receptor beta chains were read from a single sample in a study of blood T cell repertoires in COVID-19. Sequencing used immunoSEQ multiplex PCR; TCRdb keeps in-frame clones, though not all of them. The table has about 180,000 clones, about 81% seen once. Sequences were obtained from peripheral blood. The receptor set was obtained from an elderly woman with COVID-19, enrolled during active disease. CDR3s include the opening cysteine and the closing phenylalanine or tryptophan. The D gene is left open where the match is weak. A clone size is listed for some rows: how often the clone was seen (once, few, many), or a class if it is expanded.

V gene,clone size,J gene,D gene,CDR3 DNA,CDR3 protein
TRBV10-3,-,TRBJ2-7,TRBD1,TGTGCCATCAGTGAGTCGAGTGGGAGGGACAGGGCCCACGAGCAGTACTTC,CAISESSGRDRAHEQYF
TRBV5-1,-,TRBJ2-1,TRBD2,TGCGCCAGCAGCTTGGACGGGGGGGCCAGCAATGAGCAGTTCTTC,CASSLDGGASNEQFF
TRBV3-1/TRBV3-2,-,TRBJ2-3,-,TGTGCCAGCAGCCAGGGACACGCGGGAGATACGCAGTATTTT,CASSQGHAGDTQYF
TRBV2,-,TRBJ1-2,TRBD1,TGTGCCAGCAGTGGGGACAGGGGAGGCGGCTACACCTTC,CASSGDRGGGYTF
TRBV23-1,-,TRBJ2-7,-,TGCGCCAGCAGTCAATCTTTTCGGTTAGCCTACGAGCAGTACTTC,CASSQSFRLAYEQYF
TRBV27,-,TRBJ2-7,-,TGTGCCAGCAGTTTATGGACGGGAGACTACGAGCAGTACTTC,CASSLWTGDYEQYF
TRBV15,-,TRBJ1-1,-,TGTGCCACCAGCCGCGGCATGAACACTGAAGCTTTCTTT,CATSRGMNTEAFF
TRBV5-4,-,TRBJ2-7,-,TGTGCCAGCAGCTTGGGGCTAGGGAGCGGGCCAACCTACGAGCAGTACTTC,CASSLGLGSGPTYEQYF
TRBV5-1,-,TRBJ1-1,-,TGCGCCAGCAGCCCTGGACAGATGAACACTGAAGCTTTCTTT,CASSPGQMNTEAFF
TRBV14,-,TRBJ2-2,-,TGTGCCAGCAGCCTCCGACATGTCACCGGGGAGCTGTTTTTT,CASSLRHVTGELFF
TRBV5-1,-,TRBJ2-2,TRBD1,TGCGCCAGCAGCTTAGAAACAGGGGTGCCGTTCACCGGGGAGCTGTTTTTT,CASSLETGVPFTGELFF
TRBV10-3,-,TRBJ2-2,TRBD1,TGTGCCATCAGCCAGGGACAGGGTGGTGACACCGGGGAGCTGTTTTTT,CAISQGQGGDTGELFF
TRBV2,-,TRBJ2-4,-,TGTGCCAGCAGTGGTGGGGGGGCCAAAAACATTCAGTACTTC,CASSGGGAKNIQYF
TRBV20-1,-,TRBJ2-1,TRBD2,TGCAGTGCTAGGACTAGCGGGGAACCGTTCTTC,CSARTSGEPFF
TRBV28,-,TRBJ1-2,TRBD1,TGTGCCAGCAGTTCCTCAGGGGGCAGGTGGGGCTACACCTTC,CASSSSGGRWGYTF
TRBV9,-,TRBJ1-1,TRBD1,TGTGCCAGCAGCCAAAGACAGGGGGGGACTGAAGCTTTCTTT,CASSQRQGGTEAFF
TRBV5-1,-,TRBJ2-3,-,TGCGCCAGCAGCTCAACCGGGACTGGGGATACGCAGTATTTT,CASSSTGTGDTQYF
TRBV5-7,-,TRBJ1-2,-,TGTGCCAGCAGGCACGGCCAGGGGAACTATGGCTACACCTTC,CASRHGQGNYGYTF
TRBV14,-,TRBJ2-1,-,TGTGCCAGCAGCCCAGAGATACCTACCTTTAACCCTGCGCCCAATGAGCAGTTCTTC,CASSPEIPTFNPAPNEQFF
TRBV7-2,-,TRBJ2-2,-,TGTGCCAGCAGCTTAGCGGGGGCCACCGGGGAGCTGTTTTTT,CASSLAGATGELFF
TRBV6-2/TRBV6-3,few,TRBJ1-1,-,TGTGCCAGCAGTTACTTTCAGGGGAGTGTTGAAGCTTTCTTT,CASSYFQGSVEAFF
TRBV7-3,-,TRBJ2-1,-,TGTGCCAGCAGCTTACTCCCAGGGCTGGTCAATGAGCAGTTCTTC,CASSLLPGLVNEQFF
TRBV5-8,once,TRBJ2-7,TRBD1,TGTGCCAGCAGCCGAGGACAGGGAGTTCTAAACGAGCAGTACTTC,CASSRGQGVLNEQYF
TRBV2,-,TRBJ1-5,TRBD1,TGTGCCAGCAGCGGGACAGGGGGTAATCAGCCCCAGCATTTT,CASSGTGGNQPQHF
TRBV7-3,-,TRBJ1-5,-,TGTGCCAGCAGCTTGGGCCGATATGTATATAGCAATCAGCCCCAGCATTTT,CASSLGRYVYSNQPQHF
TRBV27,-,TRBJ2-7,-,TGTGCCAGCAGTCGCGTAGACAGGTTCTACGAGCAGTACTTC,CASSRVDRFYEQYF
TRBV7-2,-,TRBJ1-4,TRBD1,TGTGCCAGCAGCTGGGGACAGGGCGGATTTGAAAAACTGTTTTTT,CASSWGQGGFEKLFF
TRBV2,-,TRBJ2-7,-,TGTGCCAGCAGTATTCAGGGTAAGGCCTACGAGCAGTACTTC,CASSIQGKAYEQYF